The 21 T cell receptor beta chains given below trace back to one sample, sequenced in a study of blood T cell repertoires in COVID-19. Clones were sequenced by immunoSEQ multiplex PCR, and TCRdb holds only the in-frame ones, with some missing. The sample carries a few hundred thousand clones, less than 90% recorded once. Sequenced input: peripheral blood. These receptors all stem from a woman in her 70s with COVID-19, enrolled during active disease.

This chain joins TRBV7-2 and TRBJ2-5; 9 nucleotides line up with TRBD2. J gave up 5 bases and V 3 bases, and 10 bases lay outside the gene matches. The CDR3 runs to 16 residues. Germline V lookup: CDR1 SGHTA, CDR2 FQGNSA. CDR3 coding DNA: TGTGCCAGCAGCTTCGTGGCGGGGGGGCGGCTGGAGACCCAGTACTTC. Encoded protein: CASSFVAGGRLETQYF.

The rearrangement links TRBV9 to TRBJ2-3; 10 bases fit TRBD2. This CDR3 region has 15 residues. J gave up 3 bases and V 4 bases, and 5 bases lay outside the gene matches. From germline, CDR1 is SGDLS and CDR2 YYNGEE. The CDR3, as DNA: TGTGCCAGCAGCCTCAGCGGGGGGGCTACAGATACGCAGTATTTT. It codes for CASSLSGGATDTQYF.

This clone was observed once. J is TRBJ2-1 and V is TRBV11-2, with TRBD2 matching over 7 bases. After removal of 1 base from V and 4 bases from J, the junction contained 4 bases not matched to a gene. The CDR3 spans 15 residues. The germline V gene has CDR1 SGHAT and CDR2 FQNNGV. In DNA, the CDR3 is TGTGCCAGCAGCTTAGGCTCGGGGGGTTACAATGAGCAGTTCTTC. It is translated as CASSLGSGGYNEQFF.

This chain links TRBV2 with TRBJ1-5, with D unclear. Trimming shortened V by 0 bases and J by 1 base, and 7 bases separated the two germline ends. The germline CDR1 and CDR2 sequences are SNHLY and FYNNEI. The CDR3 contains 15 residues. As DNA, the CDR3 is TGTGCCAGCAGTGAAGCTCCCTTAAGCAATCAGCCCCAGCATTTT. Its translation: CASSEAPLSNQPQHF.

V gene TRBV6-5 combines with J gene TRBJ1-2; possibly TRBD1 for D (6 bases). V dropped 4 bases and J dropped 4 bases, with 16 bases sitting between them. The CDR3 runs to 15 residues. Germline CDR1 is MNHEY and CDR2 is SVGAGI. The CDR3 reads CASSSWRTEVYGYTF. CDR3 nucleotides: TGTGCCAGCAGTTCGTGGAGGACAGAGGTCTATGGCTACACCTTC.

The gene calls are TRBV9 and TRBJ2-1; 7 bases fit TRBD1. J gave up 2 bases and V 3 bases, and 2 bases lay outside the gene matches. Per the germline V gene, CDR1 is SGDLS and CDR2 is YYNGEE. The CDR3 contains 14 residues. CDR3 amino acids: CASSDGTAYNEQFF. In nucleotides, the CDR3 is TGTGCCAGCAGCGACGGGACAGCCTACAATGAGCAGTTCTTC.

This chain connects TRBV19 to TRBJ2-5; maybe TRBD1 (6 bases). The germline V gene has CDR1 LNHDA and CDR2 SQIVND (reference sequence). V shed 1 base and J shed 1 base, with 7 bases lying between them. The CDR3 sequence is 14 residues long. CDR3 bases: TGTGCCAGTAGTATAGTCAGGGGCCAAGAGACCCAGTACTTC. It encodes CASSIVRGQETQYF.

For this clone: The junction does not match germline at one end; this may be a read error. The chain's CDR3 is CASSQAGTAASTDTQYF. The CDR3 DNA reads as TGTGCCAGCAGTCAAGCGGGGACAGCCGCTAGCACAGATACGCAGTATTTT. J is TRBJ2-3 and V is TRBV6-1, with D perhaps assigned TRBD1 or TRBD2 (7 bases each). The CDR3 extends over 17 amino acids. The germline CDR1 and CDR2 sequences are MNHNS and SASEGT.

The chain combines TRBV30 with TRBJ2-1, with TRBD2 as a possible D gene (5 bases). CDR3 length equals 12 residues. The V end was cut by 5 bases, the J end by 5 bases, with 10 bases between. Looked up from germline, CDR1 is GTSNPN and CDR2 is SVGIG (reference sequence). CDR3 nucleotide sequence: TGTGCCTGGGATGCCGGGGACAATGAGCAGTTCTTC. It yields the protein CAWDAGDNEQFF.

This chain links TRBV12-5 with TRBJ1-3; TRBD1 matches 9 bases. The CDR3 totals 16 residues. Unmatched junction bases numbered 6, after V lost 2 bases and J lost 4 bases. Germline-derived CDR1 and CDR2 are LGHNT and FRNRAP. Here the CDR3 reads CASGLLDRGRGNTIYF. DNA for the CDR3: TGTGCTAGTGGTTTGCTGGACAGGGGTAGGGGAAACACCATATATTTT.

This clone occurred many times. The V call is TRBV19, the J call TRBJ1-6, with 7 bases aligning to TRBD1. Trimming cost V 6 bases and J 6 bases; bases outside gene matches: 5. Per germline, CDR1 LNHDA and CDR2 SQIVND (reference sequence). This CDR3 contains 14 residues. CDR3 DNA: TGTGCCAGTAGCCGGCGGGACAGTAATTCACCCCTCCACTTT. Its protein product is CASSRRDSNSPLHF.

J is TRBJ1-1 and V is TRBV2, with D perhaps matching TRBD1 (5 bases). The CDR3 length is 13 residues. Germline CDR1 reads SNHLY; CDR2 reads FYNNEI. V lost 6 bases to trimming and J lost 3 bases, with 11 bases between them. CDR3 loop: CASSRGGYTEAFF. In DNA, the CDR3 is TGTGCCAGCAGCCGGGGGGGGTACACTGAAGCTTTCTTT.

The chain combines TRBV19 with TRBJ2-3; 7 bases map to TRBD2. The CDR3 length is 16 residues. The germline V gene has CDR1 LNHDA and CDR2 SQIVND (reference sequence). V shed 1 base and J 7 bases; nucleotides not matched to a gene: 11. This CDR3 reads CASSIGGSGVGYTQYF. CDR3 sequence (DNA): TGTGCCAGTAGTATAGGTGGCAGCGGGGTGGGGTATACGCAGTATTTT.

The CDR3 DNA reads TGTGCCAGCACCGCGGGGACTCCTGGAAACACCATATATTTT. Amino acid sequence: CASTAGTPGNTIYF. The genes are TRBV9 and TRBJ1-3, with D maybe TRBD1 (5 bases). V lost 6 bases and J lost 2, with 12 bases in between. The CDR3 covers 14 residues. Germline V gene lookup returns CDR1 SGDLS and CDR2 YYNGEE.

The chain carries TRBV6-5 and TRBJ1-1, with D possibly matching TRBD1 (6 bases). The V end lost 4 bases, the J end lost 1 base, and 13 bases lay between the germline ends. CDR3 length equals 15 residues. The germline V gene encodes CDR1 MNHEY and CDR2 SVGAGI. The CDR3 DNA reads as TGTGCCAGCAGTTTGCTACAGGGCACGAACACTGAAGCTTTCTTT. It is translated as CASSLLQGTNTEAFF.

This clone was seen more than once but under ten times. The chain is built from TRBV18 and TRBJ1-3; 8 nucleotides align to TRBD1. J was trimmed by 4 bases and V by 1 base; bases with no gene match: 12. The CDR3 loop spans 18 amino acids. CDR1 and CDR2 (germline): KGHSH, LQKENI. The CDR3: CASSPLTGQGTFGNTIYF. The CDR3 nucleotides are TGTGCCAGCTCACCACTGACAGGACAGGGAACGTTCGGAAACACCATATATTTT.

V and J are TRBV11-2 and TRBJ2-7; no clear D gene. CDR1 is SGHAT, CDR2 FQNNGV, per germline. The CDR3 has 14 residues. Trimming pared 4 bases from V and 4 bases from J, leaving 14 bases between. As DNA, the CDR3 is TGTGCCAGCAGCTCCCCTAACGGTTATTACGAGCAGTACTTC. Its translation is CASSSPNGYYEQYF.

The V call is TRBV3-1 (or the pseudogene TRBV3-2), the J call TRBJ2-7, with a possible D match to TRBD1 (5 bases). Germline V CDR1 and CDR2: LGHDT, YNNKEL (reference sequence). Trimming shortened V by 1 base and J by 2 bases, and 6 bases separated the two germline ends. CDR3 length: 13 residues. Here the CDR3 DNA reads TGTGCCAGCAGCCAAGGACAGCCCTACGAGCAGTACTTC. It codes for CASSQGQPYEQYF.

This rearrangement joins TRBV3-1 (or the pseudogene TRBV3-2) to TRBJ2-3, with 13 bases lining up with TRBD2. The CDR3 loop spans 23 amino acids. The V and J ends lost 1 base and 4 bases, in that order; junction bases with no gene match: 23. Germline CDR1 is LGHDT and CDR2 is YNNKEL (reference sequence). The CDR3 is CASSQAYGDWVTSGGDTPDTQYF. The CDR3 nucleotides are TGTGCCAGCAGCCAAGCCTACGGGGATTGGGTAACTAGCGGGGGGGACACCCCAGATACGCAGTATTTT.

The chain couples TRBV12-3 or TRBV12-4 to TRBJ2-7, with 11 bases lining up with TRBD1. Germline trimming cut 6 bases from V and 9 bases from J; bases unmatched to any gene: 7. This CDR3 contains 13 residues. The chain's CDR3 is CASRTGQGARQYF. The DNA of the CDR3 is TGTGCCAGCAGGACAGGACAGGGGGCTCGGCAGTACTTC.

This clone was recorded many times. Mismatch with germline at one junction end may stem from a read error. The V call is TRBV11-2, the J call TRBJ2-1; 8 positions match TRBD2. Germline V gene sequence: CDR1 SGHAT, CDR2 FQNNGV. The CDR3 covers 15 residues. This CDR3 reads CASRFGGGSYNEQFF. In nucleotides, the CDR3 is TGTGCCAGCCGCTTTGGCGGGGGGTCCTACAATGAGCAGTTCTTC.